This T cell receptor beta chain originates from a study of CD8+CD57+ T cells in acquired aplastic anemia. Study details: Across the sorted CD4+ and CD8+ cells, DNA amounts averaged roughly 3 ug. Roughly 9.8 million reads, on average, were obtained for CD4+ cells from healthy donors. The study, taken as a whole, reports: Patients versus controls showed no significant CD8+ Simpson's diversity difference. Patients shared some 30 CD8+ CDR3 sequences with controls.

This CDR3 contains 17 residues. After removal of 0 bases from V and 5 bases from J, the junction contained 6 bases not matched to a gene. In germline, CDR1 is MNHEY, CDR2 SVGAGI. Regarding this clonotype: Antigen specificity is unknown.

Profiles of TCR beta VDJ and CDR3 were generated from a genomic DNA template. One entry per CDR3 protein, called by TCRdb with MiXCR from the reads. The sample has about 420,000 distinct CDR3 sequences; just under 70% are singletons. Sequencing used sorted CD4+, CD8+, or CD8+CD57+ T cells (not recorded which) from PBMCs. V usage is TRBV6-5 and J usage is TRBJ1-5, with TRBD1 identical over 11 bases. The TCR originated in a human donor in good health, serving as a control. This chain's CDR3 is CASSYSRPGQGDQPQHF. As DNA, the CDR3 is TGTGCCAGCAGTTACTCTCGCCCGGGACAGGGGGATCAGCCCCAGCATTTT.